These T cell receptor beta chains were read from a single sample in a study of blood T cell repertoires in COVID-19. Assay: immunoSEQ multiplex PCR; the TCRdb copy retains only in-frame clones and omits some. The repertoire includes 140,000 to 150,000 clones, more than 70% of them detected once, and approximately 2.4% sits in the top ten. The source material was peripheral blood. These receptors were collected from a human donor in a cohort sampled during active COVID-19. Each CDR3 is given with its conserved first and last residue. The order of the fields is D gene, J gene, V gene, clone size, CDR3 protein, CDR3 DNA. A D gene is named only where the DNA matches it firmly. Where a row states a size, it is once, few, many or the class of an expanded clone; other rows omit it.

TRBD1,TRBJ1-1,TRBV27,NA,CASSPRDSLNTEAFF,TGTGCCAGCAGCCCGAGGGACAGCTTGAACACTGAAGCTTTCTTT
TRBD2,TRBJ2-3,TRBV2,NA,CASSSLAGGPHTQYF,TGTGCCAGCAGTTCCTTAGCGGGGGGGCCGCATACGCAGTATTTT
NA,TRBJ2-4,TRBV7-9,NA,CASRGTSWGNIQYF,TGTGCCAGCAGGGGGACATCGTGGGGAAACATTCAGTACTTC
TRBD2,TRBJ2-5,TRBV6-2/TRBV6-3,NA,CASSHSGTLETQYF,TGTGCCAGCAGTCATAGCGGGACCTTAGAGACCCAGTACTTC
TRBD1,TRBJ1-1,TRBV18,NA,CASSPLGQVNTEAFF,TGTGCCAGCTCACCACTCGGACAGGTGAACACTGAAGCTTTCTTT
NA,TRBJ1-3,TRBV30,NA,CAWSLTGLHSGNTIYF,TGTGCCTGGAGTTTAACCGGACTCCACTCTGGAAACACCATATATTTT
TRBD2,TRBJ2-1,TRBV18,NA,CASSRTSADEQFF,TGTGCCAGCTCCCGAACTAGCGCGGATGAGCAGTTCTTC
TRBD1,TRBJ2-1,TRBV15,NA,CATSRGQGGYNEQFF,TGTGCCACCAGCAGAGGACAGGGTGGCTACAATGAGCAGTTCTTC
NA,TRBJ1-5,TRBV28,few,CASSLYTGNQPQHF,TGTGCCAGCAGTTTATACACAGGCAATCAGCCCCAGCATTTT
NA,TRBJ1-1,TRBV3-1/TRBV3-2,few,CASSQDPTGRSEAFF,TGTGCCAGCAGCCAAGATCCTACAGGGCGCAGTGAAGCTTTCTTT
TRBD2,TRBJ2-1,TRBV7-3,NA,CASSFGLAGDEQFF,TGTGCCAGCAGCTTTGGACTAGCCGGAGATGAGCAGTTCTTC
NA,TRBJ2-1,TRBV15,few,CATSRTAAQRYNEQFF,TGTGCCACCAGCAGGACAGCCGCCCAACGGTACAATGAGCAGTTCTTC
NA,TRBJ1-6,TRBV28,NA,CASRLDRINYNSPLHF,TGTGCCAGCAGACTAGACAGGATAAACTATAATTCACCCCTCCACTTT
NA,TRBJ2-1,TRBV19,NA,CASSIGTTYNEQFF,TGTGCCAGTAGTATTGGGACAACCTACAATGAGCAGTTCTTC
NA,TRBJ1-5,TRBV18,NA,CASSLAVALNQPQHF,TGTGCCAGCTCACTGGCGGTCGCCCTAAATCAGCCCCAGCATTTT
TRBD1,TRBJ1-5,TRBV5-6,NA,CASSGQTGFGNQPQHF,TGTGCCAGCAGCGGGCAGACAGGGTTTGGCAATCAGCCCCAGCATTTT
NA,TRBJ2-7,TRBV2,NA,CASSEWSVGLNEQYF,TGTGCCAGCAGTGAATGGTCAGTTGGACTTAACGAGCAGTACTTC
TRBD2,TRBJ2-1,TRBV28,NA,CASLRAAGGHSYNEQFF,TGTGCCAGCCTTAGGGCGGCGGGGGGGCACTCCTACAATGAGCAGTTCTTC
NA,TRBJ2-7,TRBV7-9,NA,CASSSTALGGVYEQYF,TGTGCCAGCAGCTCCACGGCTTTGGGGGGTGTTTACGAGCAGTACTTC
NA,TRBJ2-7,TRBV7-6,NA,CASSPGTWASEQYF,TGTGCCAGCAGCCCCGGGACATGGGCTAGCGAGCAGTACTTC
NA,TRBJ1-2,TRBV7-2,NA,CASSLYSYGYTF,TGTGCCAGCAGCTTATATTCCTATGGCTACACCTTC
TRBD1,TRBJ1-6,TRBV19,NA,CASSTSTGGNSPLHF,TGTGCCAGTAGTACTTCAACAGGGGGAAATTCACCCCTCCACTTT
TRBD1,TRBJ2-7,TRBV4-1,NA,CASSQDGTGGFNEQYF,TGCGCCAGCAGCCAAGACGGGACAGGGGGCTTCAACGAGCAGTACTTC
TRBD1,TRBJ1-5,TRBV27,few,CASGRQGFNQPQHF,TGTGCCAGCGGCCGACAGGGCTTCAATCAGCCCCAGCATTTT
NA,TRBJ1-2,TRBV28,once,CASRGRRGYNGYTF,TGTGCCAGCAGGGGAAGGCGGGGGTATAATGGCTACACCTTC
TRBD2,TRBJ2-7,TRBV18,few,CASSPATSGDYEQYF,TGTGCCAGCTCACCTGCGACTAGCGGAGACTACGAGCAGTACTTC
NA,TRBJ1-6,TRBV15,NA,CATSRDSGGSPLHF,TGTGCCACCAGCAGAGATTCAGGAGGGTCACCCCTCCACTTT
NA,TRBJ2-7,TRBV21-1,once,CASLGGGEQYF,TGTGCCAGCCTGGGGGGAGGCGAGCAGTACTTC
TRBD2,TRBJ2-3,TRBV19,NA,CASSLRTSGRVGTDTQYF,TGTGCCAGTAGTCTACGGACTAGCGGGAGGGTTGGCACAGATACGCAGTATTTT
TRBD1,TRBJ1-4,TRBV19,NA,CASSTRRGDNEKLFF,TGTGCCAGTAGTACCCGCAGGGGGGATAATGAAAAACTGTTTTTT
TRBD1,TRBJ2-7,TRBV5-5,NA,CASSLQTGWAYEQYF,TGTGCCAGCAGCTTGCAGACAGGGTGGGCCTACGAGCAGTACTTC
TRBD1,TRBJ1-1,TRBV4-3,NA,CASSQGDSTEAFF,TGCGCCAGCAGCCAAGGGGACAGCACTGAAGCTTTCTTT
TRBD1,TRBJ1-2,TRBV4-3,NA,CASSWGQGGYTF,TGCGCCAGCAGCTGGGGACAGGGAGGCTACACCTTC